The 18 T cell receptor beta chains below come from one sample, sequenced in a study of T-cell reconstitution after alpha-beta-depleted transplantation in children. Preparation of the TCRbeta library involved a method that used unique molecular identifiers. A single record per CDR3 protein comes from TCRdb applying MiXCR to the PCR reads. The sample holds 490,000 or so distinct CDR3 sequences, 10% seen once. The sequencing used PBMCs, collected before TCRalphabeta/CD19-depleted stem cell transplant. The receptors here all came from a child aged 2 to 10 with inherited bone marrow failure, due to receive a stem cell transplant.

This clonotype was seen many times. The V and J genes are TRBV7-2 and TRBJ2-7, with D possibly TRBD1 on 5 matching bases. Germline V gives CDR1 SGHTA, CDR2 FQGNSA. Deletions cut 5 bases from V and 1 base from J, with 12 bases between. This CDR3 region has 14 residues. CDR3 bases: TGTGCCAGCAGCCGCCTAGGGGAATCCTACGAGCAGTACTTC. Translation gives CASSRLGESYEQYF.

This clonotype has more than one count but fewer than ten. This chain connects TRBV18 to TRBJ1-6; perhaps TRBD1 as D (5 bases). The CDR3 totals 16 residues. The ends were cut back, 1 base at V and 9 bases at J, with 16 bases in the middle. The germline V gene has CDR1 KGHSH and CDR2 LQKENI. The CDR3 DNA is TGTGCCAGCTCACCACGTCGGCAGGGTGGTGGTTCACCCCTCCACTTT. It codes for CASSPRRQGGGSPLHF.

This clonotype was counted many times. The rearrangement joins TRBV7-9 to TRBJ2-7, with 15 bases matching TRBD2. This CDR3 is built from 16 residues. Looked up from germline, CDR1 is SEHNR and CDR2 is FQNEAQ (reference sequence). V dropped 5 bases and J dropped 5; count of bases not matched to a gene: 7. CDR3 in amino acids: CASSKLGLAGGDEQYF. For the CDR3, the DNA is TGTGCCAGCAGCAAACTGGGACTAGCGGGAGGTGACGAGCAGTACTTC.

Many counts were recorded for this clonotype. The CDR3 DNA reads TGCGCCAGCAGCGTGTGGGGACTAGCGGTAAATGAGCAGTTCTTC. Protein sequence: CASSVWGLAVNEQFF. This chain connects TRBV5-1 to TRBJ2-1; TRBD2 matches at 11 bases. Germline CDR1 is SGHRS and CDR2 is YFSETQ. This CDR3 contains 15 residues. V was pared by 4 bases and J by 7 bases, with 7 bases of the junction left unmatched.

This clonotype is a singleton in its sample. This may be a read error, as it is one base from a much larger clone. This chain links TRBV27 with TRBJ2-1, with TRBD2 identical over 9 bases. This CDR3 region has 14 residues. Germline CDR1 and CDR2: MNHEY and SMNVEV (reference sequence). The CDR3 here is CASTSGDPYNQQFF. CDR3 nucleotide sequence: TGTGCCAGCACTAGCGGGGACCCCTACAATCAGCAGTTCTTC.

This clonotype was picked up a small number of times. The chain's CDR3 is CASTSGEGMGQPQHF. For the CDR3, the DNA is TGTGCCAGCACCTCAGGGGAGGGGATGGGCCAGCCCCAGCATTTT. V is TRBV28 and J is TRBJ1-5; D is perhaps TRBD1 (6 bases). CDR3 length: 15 amino acids. The germline V and J ends were trimmed by 7 bases and 7 bases, with 20 bases remaining between them. The germline CDR1 and CDR2 sequences are MDHEN and SYDVKM.

This clonotype was seen ten or more times. The genes are TRBV28 and TRBJ1-2; 9 positions match TRBD1. CDR3 size: 15 residues. Germline lookup yields CDR1 MDHEN and CDR2 SYDVKM. Trimming at V came to 4 bases and at J to 5 bases, leaving 8 bases not matched to a gene. CDR3 sequence (DNA): TGTGCCAGCAGTTCCCTTCCGGGACAGGGATATGGCTACACCTTC. Translating it yields CASSSLPGQGYGYTF.

This clonotype was seen many times. The gene calls are TRBV28 and TRBJ1-5; the match to TRBD1 covers 8 bases. V shed 2 bases, J shed 7 bases, and the junction held 4 bases outside the gene matches. CDR1 is MDHEN and CDR2 is SYDVKM in the germline V gene. CDR3 length equals 14 residues. The CDR3 spells CASSLGQGLQPQHF. CDR3 nucleotides: TGTGCCAGCAGTTTAGGACAGGGCCTCCAGCCCCAGCATTTT.

As regards this clonotype: One base away lies a much larger clone, so this may be a sequencing read error. This chain joins TRBV6-1 and TRBJ1-2; 10 nucleotides match TRBD1. CDR1 MNHNS and CDR2 SASEGT come from the germline V gene. The junction had 10 bases not matched to a gene; V was cut back by 6 bases and J by 9 bases. The CDR3 is made up of 14 amino acids. As DNA, the CDR3 is TGTGCCAGCAGGGGGACAGGGGAGCGGAATCGCTACACCTTC. Its translation is CASRGTGERNRYTF.

This clonotype was counted a few times. The rearrangement uses TRBV4-3 and TRBJ2-7; TRBD2 agrees at 10 bases. The V gene end was trimmed by 1 base and the J gene end by 2 bases; junction bases not matched to a gene: 11. CDR1 LGHNA and CDR2 YSLEER come from the germline V gene. The CDR3 has 18 residues. CDR3 amino acids: CASSQVAQAGGLTYEQYF. The DNA of the CDR3 is TGCGCCAGCAGCCAAGTGGCCCAAGCGGGAGGGCTTACCTACGAGCAGTACTTC.

This clonotype was counted at least ten times. The chain is built from TRBV6-1 and TRBJ2-1, with 8 bases lining up with TRBD1. Per the germline V gene, CDR1 is MNHNS and CDR2 is SASEGT. The CDR3 covers 16 residues. Trimming at V came to 5 bases and at J to 7 bases, leaving 13 bases not matched to a gene. For the CDR3, the DNA is TGTGCCAGCAGTCCTTCGACAGGGGCGGGATGGAATGAGCAGTTCTTC. It translates to CASSPSTGAGWNEQFF.

This clonotype was picked up a small number of times. The chain carries TRBV7-2 and TRBJ2-2, with TRBD1 matching over 11 bases. The CDR3 spans 17 residues. Per the germline V gene, CDR1 is SGHTA and CDR2 is FQGNSA. After removal of 2 bases from V and 6 bases from J, the junction contained 8 bases not matched to a gene. CDR3 loop: CASSLRDRGGQAGELFF. CDR3 in DNA: TGTGCCAGCAGCTTAAGGGACAGGGGGGGTCAAGCCGGGGAGCTGTTTTTT.

This clonotype occurred many times. The CDR3 DNA is TGTGCCAGCAGCCACCGGATCTTGGGGGCGAGGGGCCAAGAGACCCAGTACTTC. It yields the protein CASSHRILGARGQETQYF. The V gene is TRBV11-1, the J gene TRBJ2-5; TRBD1 might be the D (6 bases). Deletions cut 5 bases from V and 1 base from J, with 23 bases between. CDR1 and CDR2 (germline): SGHAT, FQDESV (reference sequence). The CDR3 runs to 18 residues. Complete variable domain (other parts from reference TRBV11-1 and TRBJ2-5): EAEVAQSPRYKITEKSQAVAFWCDPISGHATLYWYRQILGQGPELLVQFQDESVVDDSQLPKDRFSAERLKGVDSTLKIQPAELGDSAMYLCASSHRILGARGQETQYFGPGTRLLVL.

This clonotype has more than one count but fewer than ten. The CDR3 sequence is CASSQDLGGVWFRELFF. The CDR3 nucleotides read TGTGCCAGCAGCCAAGATCTCGGAGGGGTATGGTTCAGGGAGCTGTTTTTT. The chain uses TRBV4-2 and TRBJ2-2; possible D gene TRBD2, 6 bases. Germline loops: CDR1 LGHNA, CDR2 YNFKEQ. The CDR3 runs to 17 residues. V shed 0 bases and J shed 9 bases, with 20 bases lying between them.

This clonotype was seen at least ten times. The chain links TRBV29-1 to TRBJ2-1; no definite D call. This CDR3 region has 13 residues. Germline lookup yields CDR1 SQVTM and CDR2 ANQGSEA. The V and J ends lost 4 bases and 9 bases respectively, with 16 bases between them. The CDR3, as DNA: TGCAGCGTTGTAGTGGTGGTGGGTGGTGAGCAGTTCTTC. This encodes CSVVVVVGGEQFF.

This clonotype occurred many times. The rearrangement joins TRBV27 to TRBJ2-7; tentative D call: TRBD1 (6 bases). V lost 2 bases and J lost 1, with 9 bases in between. Germline V gene sequence: CDR1 MNHEY, CDR2 SMNVEV (reference sequence). The CDR3 is made up of 14 amino acids. The CDR3 loop is CASSLQGPSYEQYF. CDR3 DNA: TGTGCCAGCAGTTTACAGGGGCCGTCCTACGAGCAGTACTTC.

Comment on this clonotype: One end of the junction varies from germline; a read error may be responsible. The chain combines TRBV28 with TRBJ2-7, with a possible D match to TRBD1 (6 bases). The CDR3 runs to 13 residues. The germline CDR1 and CDR2 sequences are MDHEN and SYDVKM. Here the CDR3 reads CARSFGRGYEQYF. The CDR3 region has the DNA TGTGCCCGCAGTTTCGGCAGGGGTTACGAGCAGTACTTC.

This clonotype has only a few counts. The chain joins TRBV5-4 to TRBJ1-2, with TRBD1 as a possible D gene (5 bases). Trimming left V 0 bases short and J 0 bases short, with 9 bases between. The CDR3 is 15 residues long. The V gene's germline CDR1 is SGHNT and CDR2 YYREEE (reference sequence). The CDR3 spells CASSLDRSSNYGYTF. CDR3 sequence (DNA): TGTGCCAGCAGCTTGGACAGGAGTTCTAACTATGGCTACACCTTC.